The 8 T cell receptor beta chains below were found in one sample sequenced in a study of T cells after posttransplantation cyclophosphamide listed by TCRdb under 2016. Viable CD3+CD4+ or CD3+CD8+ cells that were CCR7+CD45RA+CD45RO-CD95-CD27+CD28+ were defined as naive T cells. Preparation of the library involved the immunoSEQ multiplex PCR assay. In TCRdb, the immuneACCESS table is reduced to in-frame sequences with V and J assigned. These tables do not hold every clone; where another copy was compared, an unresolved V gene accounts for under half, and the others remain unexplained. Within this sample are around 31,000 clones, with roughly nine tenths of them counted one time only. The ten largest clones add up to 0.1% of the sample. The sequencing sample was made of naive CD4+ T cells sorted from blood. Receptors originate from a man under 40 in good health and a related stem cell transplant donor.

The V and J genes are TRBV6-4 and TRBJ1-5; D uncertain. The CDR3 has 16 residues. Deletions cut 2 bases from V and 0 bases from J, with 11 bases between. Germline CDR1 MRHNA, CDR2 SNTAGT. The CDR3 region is CASSDPGRASNQPQHF. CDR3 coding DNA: TGTGCCAGCAGTGACCCGGGGAGGGCTAGCAATCAGCCCCAGCATTTT.

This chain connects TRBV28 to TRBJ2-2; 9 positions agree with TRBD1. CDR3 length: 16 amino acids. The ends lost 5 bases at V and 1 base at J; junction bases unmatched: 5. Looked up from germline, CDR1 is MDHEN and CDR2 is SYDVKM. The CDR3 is CASSNRGRGNTGELFF. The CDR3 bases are TGTGCCAGCAGTAACAGGGGGCGAGGGAACACCGGGGAGCTGTTTTTT.

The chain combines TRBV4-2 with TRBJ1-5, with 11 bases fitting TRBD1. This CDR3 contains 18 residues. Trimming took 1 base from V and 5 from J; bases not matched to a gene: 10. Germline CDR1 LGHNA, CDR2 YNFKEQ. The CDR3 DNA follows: TGTGCCAGCAGCCAAGCACAGAGGACAGGGGGCGGGGATCAGCCCCAGCATTTT. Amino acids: CASSQAQRTGGGDQPQHF.

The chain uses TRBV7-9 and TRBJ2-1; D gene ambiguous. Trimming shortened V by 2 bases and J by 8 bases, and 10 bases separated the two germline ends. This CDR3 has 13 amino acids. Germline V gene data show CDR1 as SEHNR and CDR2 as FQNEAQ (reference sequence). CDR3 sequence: CASSLTGQDEQFF. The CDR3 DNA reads TGTGCCAGCAGCTTAACCGGTCAGGATGAGCAGTTCTTC.

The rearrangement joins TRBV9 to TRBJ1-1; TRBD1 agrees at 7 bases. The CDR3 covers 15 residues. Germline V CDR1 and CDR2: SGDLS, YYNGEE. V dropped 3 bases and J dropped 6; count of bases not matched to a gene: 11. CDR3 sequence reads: CASSGSTGSVAEAFF. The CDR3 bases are TGTGCCAGCAGCGGATCGACAGGGTCGGTTGCTGAAGCTTTCTTT.

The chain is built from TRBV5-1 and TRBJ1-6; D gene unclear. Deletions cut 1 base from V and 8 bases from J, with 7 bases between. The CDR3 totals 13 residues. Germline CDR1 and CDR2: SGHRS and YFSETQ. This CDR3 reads CASSLFEDSPLHF. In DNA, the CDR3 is TGCGCCAGCAGCTTGTTCGAGGATTCACCCCTCCACTTT.

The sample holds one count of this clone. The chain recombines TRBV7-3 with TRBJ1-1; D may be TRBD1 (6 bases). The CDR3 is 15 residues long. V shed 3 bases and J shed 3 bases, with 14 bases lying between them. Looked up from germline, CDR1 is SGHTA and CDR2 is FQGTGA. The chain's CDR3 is CASSFTGRADTEAFF. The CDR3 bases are TGTGCCAGCAGCTTCACAGGGCGAGCGGACACTGAAGCTTTCTTT.

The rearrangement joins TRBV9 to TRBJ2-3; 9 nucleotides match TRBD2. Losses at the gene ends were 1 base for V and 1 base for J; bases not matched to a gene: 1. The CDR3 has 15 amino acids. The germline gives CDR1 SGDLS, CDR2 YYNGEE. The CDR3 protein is CASSVSGGRTDTQYF. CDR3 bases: TGTGCCAGCAGCGTAAGCGGGGGGCGCACAGATACGCAGTATTTT.